A single sample is the source of the 32 T cell receptor beta chains below, sequenced in a study of CD8+CD57+ T cells in acquired aplastic anemia. Using genomic DNA as the template, TCR beta VDJ and CDR3 profiling was carried out. TCRdb passed the reads through MiXCR, listing each CDR3 protein once. This sample carries 150,000 to 200,000 distinct CDR3 sequences, 50% to 75% of them seen once, and the ten largest clones take around 46%. Sequencing was performed on sorted CD4+, CD8+, or CD8+CD57+ T cells (not recorded which) from PBMCs. The receptors here all came from a human donor with severe aplastic anemia or a healthy control (not recorded which).

The V and J genes are TRBV9 and TRBJ2-1; 9 nucleotides agree with TRBD1. Germline lookup yields CDR1 SGDLS and CDR2 YYNGEE. Unmatched junction bases numbered 8, after V lost 4 bases and J lost 6 bases. The CDR3 spans 15 residues. The CDR3 DNA sequence: TGTGCCAGCAGCAGCCGGGACAGGGTCACCAATGAGCAGTTCTTC. It codes for CASSSRDRVTNEQFF. The full variable domain, its missing parts supplied by reference TRBV9 and TRBJ2-1, is DSGVTQTPKHLITATGQRVTLRCSPRSGDLSVYWYQQSLDQGLQFLIQYYNGEERAKGNILERFSAQQFPDLHSELNLSSLELGDSALYFCASSSRDRVTNEQFFGPGTRLTVL.

This clonotype appeared once. A read error may be the cause here, since a much bigger clone is one base away. The rearrangement joins TRBV6-5 to TRBJ1-1; unclear D gene. Germline V lookup: CDR1 MNHEY, CDR2 SVGAGI. This CDR3 spans 16 amino acids. CDR3 DNA sequence: TGTGCCAGCAGTTACGAACACGTTGACATGAACACTGATGCTTTCTTT. Its translation: CASSYEHVDMNTDAFF.

At least ten counts were recorded for this clonotype. The rearrangement uses TRBV7-8 and TRBJ2-1; 10 bases agree with TRBD1. Germline values: CDR1 SGHVS, CDR2 FQNEAQ. This CDR3 is built from 17 residues. V was clipped by 5 bases and J by 8 bases; unmatched bases: 15. The CDR3, as DNA: TGTGCCAGCAGCCTCATTTTGGGCGCGACAGGGGGCGATGAGCAGTTCTTC. Translation: CASSLILGATGGDEQFF.

This clonotype was seen a handful of times. This chain connects TRBV30 to TRBJ1-2, with unresolved D. Germline V gene data show CDR1 as GTSNPN and CDR2 as SVGIG (reference sequence). The V end lost 7 bases, the J end lost 0 bases, and 15 bases lay between the germline ends. This CDR3 comprises 14 residues. CDR3 residues: CAYTLVTTNYGYTF. Written as DNA, the CDR3 is TGTGCCTATACATTGGTCACTACTAACTATGGCTACACCTTC.

DNA of the CDR3: TGTGCCAGCAGCCTTCAGACTCAAGAAGCTTTCTTT. Amino acids: CASSLQTQEAFF. J is TRBJ1-1 and V is TRBV2; the D is unclear. The CDR3 consists of 12 residues. Germline V gene data show CDR1 as SNHLY and CDR2 as FYNNEI. V lost 6 bases to trimming and J lost 8 bases, with 13 bases between them. Combining the CDR3 with reference TRBV2 and TRBJ1-1 gives the whole variable domain EPEVTQTPSHQVTQMGQEVILRCVPISNHLYFYWYRQILGQKVEFLVSFYNNEISEKSEIFDDQFSVERPDGSNFTLKIRSTKLEDSAMYFCASSLQTQEAFFGQGTRLTVV.

The chain combines TRBV7-9 with TRBJ2-7, with no clear D. Germline V gene data show CDR1 as SEHNR and CDR2 as FQNEAQ (reference sequence). V lost 3 bases and J lost 2, with 8 bases in between. The CDR3 has 13 amino acids. CDR3 in amino acids: CASSFGQAYEQYF. CDR3 nucleotide sequence: TGTGCCAGCAGCTTTGGGCAAGCCTACGAGCAGTACTTC.

The chain recombines TRBV25-1 with TRBJ2-7; TRBD1 might be the D (5 bases). From germline, CDR1 is MGHDK and CDR2 SYGVNS. Trimming took 1 base from V and 2 from J, leaving 12 bases between them. This CDR3 has 15 residues. CDR3: CASSESEQGAYEQYF. The CDR3 DNA reads TGTGCCAGCAGTGAATCCGAGCAGGGCGCCTACGAGCAGTACTTC.

The genes are TRBV7-9 and TRBJ2-5; 7 nucleotides agree with TRBD1. The CDR3 length is 13 residues. V gave up 8 bases and J gave up 1 base; unmatched junction bases: 4. Germline lookup yields CDR1 SEHNR and CDR2 FQNEAQ (reference sequence). CDR3 residues: CASSGQVQETQYF. CDR3 sequence (DNA): TGTGCCAGCTCTGGACAGGTCCAAGAGACCCAGTACTTC.

CDR3 amino acids: CSVVQGTLYQETQYF. The CDR3 nucleotides are TGCAGCGTTGTACAGGGCACACTCTACCAAGAGACCCAGTACTTC. The gene calls are TRBV29-1 and TRBJ2-5, with a tentative D call TRBD1 (6 bases). V was cut by 4 bases and J by 0 bases, with 15 bases left in between. The germline CDR1 and CDR2 sequences are SQVTM and ANQGSEA. CDR3 size: 15 residues.

The chain combines TRBV20-1 with TRBJ2-7; TRBD2 matches at 9 bases. The CDR3 covers 18 residues. Germline-derived CDR1 and CDR2 are DFQATT and SNEGSKA (reference sequence). With 2 bases clipped from V and 2 bases from J, the junction kept 16 bases outside the gene matches. The CDR3 DNA is TGCAGTGCTAGATCCCCCAACCCGACTAGCGGCAGGACCTACGAGCAGTACTTC. It codes for CSARSPNPTSGRTYEQYF.

To note about this clonotype: Given the absence of the conserved phenylalanine or tryptophan at the CDR3 end, a read error is likely. This chain links TRBV24-1 with TRBJ1-5, with 8 positions matching TRBD1. The CDR3 totals 15 residues. The germline CDR1 and CDR2 sequences are KGHDR and SFDVKD. V was clipped by 4 bases and J by 4 bases; unmatched bases: 5. The CDR3 bases are TGTGCCACCAGTGACGGAGGACAGGGTAATCAGCCCCAGCATTCT. It is translated as CATSDGGQGNQPQHS.

The rearrangement links TRBV20-1 to TRBJ2-7; TRBD1 matches 10 bases. V dropped 3 bases and J dropped 2; count of bases not matched to a gene: 10. In germline, CDR1 is DFQATT, CDR2 SNEGSKA (reference sequence). CDR3 length: 16 residues. CDR3 sequence (DNA): TGCAGTGCTAGTCCGATGCGTGGGACAGGGGCCTACGAGCAGTACTTC. Residues: CSASPMRGTGAYEQYF.

With respect to this clonotype: Germline and junction disagree at one end, which may indicate a read error. The genes are TRBV6-5 and TRBJ1-1, with D tentatively TRBD1 (5 bases). Germline V gene data show CDR1 as MNHEY and CDR2 as SVGAGI. The CDR3 has 14 residues. This CDR3 reads CASGYSGGNTEAFF. In nucleotides, the CDR3 is TGTGCCAGCGGTTACTCCGGGGGGAACACTGAAGCTTTCTTT.

This clonotype has ten or more counts. The CDR3 is CASSSLLVEAFF. CDR3 bases: TGTGCCAGCAGCTCCCTATTAGTAGAAGCTTTCTTT. The rearrangement uses TRBV13 and TRBJ1-1; no reliable D call. CDR3 length: 12 residues. V dropped 4 bases and J dropped 8 bases, with 11 bases sitting between them. CDR1 and CDR2 (germline): PRHDT, FYEKMQ (reference sequence).

This chain joins TRBV7-8 and TRBJ2-7; weak D call: TRBD2 (7 bases). V dropped 4 bases and J dropped 6 bases, with 16 bases sitting between them. The CDR3 totals 14 residues. Germline lookup yields CDR1 SGHVS and CDR2 FQNEAQ. This CDR3 reads CASSSPLRGGEQYF. The DNA of the CDR3 is TGTGCCAGCAGCTCACCATTAAGGGGGGGCGAGCAGTACTTC.

Comment on this clonotype: At one of its ends the junction is not consistent with the germline gene, which may arise from a read error. This chain links TRBV9 with TRBJ1-2; perhaps TRBD1 as D (6 bases). The length of the CDR3 is 14 residues. Germline V gives CDR1 SGDLS, CDR2 YYNGEE. The CDR3 spells CACSPLQGNYGYTF. DNA for the CDR3: TGTGCCTGCAGTCCACTCCAGGGGAACTATGGCTACACCTTC.

This clonotype showed up many times. V gene TRBV12-3 or TRBV12-4 combines with J gene TRBJ1-2, with TRBD1 as a possible D gene (6 bases). The CDR3 runs to 11 residues. V was shortened by 4 bases and J by 6 bases, with 6 bases between the two germline ends. CDR3 sequence reads: CASSYRDGYTF. CDR3 bases: TGTGCCAGCAGTTACAGGGATGGCTACACCTTC.

About this clonotype: Being one base from a much bigger clone, this may be a read error. The chain carries TRBV11-2 and TRBJ2-5; the D gene is possibly TRBD2 (5 bases). Germline V lookup: CDR1 SGHAT, CDR2 FQNNGV. This CDR3 region has 15 residues. Between the trimmed V and J ends, which lost 3 bases and 1 base, there was a span of 12 bases. DNA of the CDR3: TGTGCCAGCAGCTTCCTCGGGGAGCCCCAAGAGACCCAGTACTTC. Translation: CASSFLGEPQETQYF.

This clonotype came up a few times. This rearrangement joins TRBV10-3 to TRBJ1-5; TRBD1 matches 8 bases. CDR1 is ENHRY, CDR2 SYGVKD, per germline. V was clipped by 3 bases and J by 5 bases; unmatched bases: 3. CDR3 size: 14 residues. CDR3 protein: CAISDQGAYQPQHF. The DNA of the CDR3 is TGTGCCATCAGTGATCAGGGGGCCTATCAGCCCCAGCATTTT.

This clonotype was found a few times. V usage is TRBV3-1 and J usage is TRBJ1-3; D ambiguous. Trimming pared 4 bases from V and 0 bases from J, leaving 10 bases between. Germline CDR1 LGHDT, CDR2 YNNKEL (reference sequence). The CDR3 covers 15 residues. This CDR3 is CASSPSPYSGNTIYF. In DNA form, the CDR3 reads TGTGCCAGCAGCCCGTCGCCCTACTCTGGAAACACCATATATTTT. Using reference TRBV3-1 and TRBJ1-3 for the parts outside the CDR3, the full variable domain is DTAVSQTPKYLVTQMGNDKSIKCEQNLGHDTMYWYKQDSKKFLKIMFSYNNKELIINETVPNRFSPKSPDKAHLNLHINSLELGDSAVYFCASSPSPYSGNTIYFGEGSWLTVV.

As DNA, the CDR3 is TGTGCCAGCAGCTTTTTACAGGCATCCGGGGAGCTGTTTTTT. Its translation is CASSFLQASGELFF. The chain employs TRBV7-2 and TRBJ2-2; a possible D gene is TRBD1 (5 bases). This CDR3 has 14 amino acids. V was clipped by 3 bases and J by 6 bases, with 11 bases between them. CDR1 is SGHTA, CDR2 FQGNSA, per germline.

This clonotype was counted a single time. V and J are TRBV19 and TRBJ2-2; unclear D gene. This CDR3 comprises 14 residues. V was pared by 8 bases and J by 4 bases, with 14 bases between. CDR1 is LNHDA, CDR2 SQIVND, per germline (reference sequence). The CDR3 sequence is CASFGWTSTGELFF. In DNA form, the CDR3 reads TGTGCCAGTTTCGGGTGGACGAGCACCGGGGAGCTGTTTTTT.

This chain joins TRBV6-5 and TRBJ1-2, with 7 bases lining up with TRBD1. The length of the CDR3 is 15 residues. The germline V gene encodes CDR1 MNHEY and CDR2 SVGAGI. V shed 5 bases, J shed 5 bases, and the junction held 11 bases outside the gene matches. The chain's CDR3 is CASSGIPTGEYGYTF. The CDR3 DNA reads as TGTGCCAGCAGTGGGATACCCACAGGGGAGTATGGCTACACCTTC.

The gene calls are TRBV7-9 and TRBJ1-6, with TRBD1 as a possible D gene (6 bases). This CDR3 has 17 residues. The V gene lost 2 bases and the J gene lost 8 bases, with 19 bases spanning the gap. Germline V CDR1 and CDR2: SEHNR, FQNEAQ (reference sequence). Here the CDR3 DNA reads TGTGCCAGCAGCTTAACCCAGCAACAGGGTATCGATTCACCCCTCCACTTT. Translation: CASSLTQQQGIDSPLHF.

This chain links TRBV5-8 with TRBJ2-7; TRBD1 might be the D (5 bases). CDR1 SGHTS and CDR2 YDEGEE come from the germline V gene. The CDR3 consists of 15 residues. Trimming left V 0 bases short and J 4 bases short, with 14 bases between. The CDR3 sequence: CASSLVGQGMYEQYF. For the CDR3, the DNA is TGTGCCAGCAGCTTGGTAGGGCAGGGAATGTACGAGCAGTACTTC.

This sequence joins TRBV20-1 and TRBJ2-7, with D possibly TRBD2 on 6 matching bases. V gave up 4 bases and J gave up 6 bases, with 13 bases separating them. CDR3 length equals 12 residues. Germline V gene sequence: CDR1 DFQATT, CDR2 SNEGSKA (reference sequence). The CDR3 loop is CSAMTRPGEQYF. In DNA, the CDR3 is TGCAGTGCTATGACTAGACCCGGCGAGCAGTACTTC.

The table lists this clonotype with a count of one. The chain joins TRBV27 to TRBJ1-1; 7 nucleotides align to TRBD1. Germline V gene data show CDR1 as MNHEY and CDR2 as SMNVEV (reference sequence). The J segment lost 11 bases and the V segment lost 5 bases, leaving 8 bases of the junction unmatched. CDR3 length equals 12 residues. CDR3 in amino acids: CASSPTGHGAFF. CDR3 in DNA: TGTGCCAGCAGTCCGACAGGGCACGGGGCTTTCTTT.

This chain uses TRBV6-5 with TRBJ1-1; no reliable D call. Trimming shortened V by 2 bases and J by 0 bases, and 4 bases separated the two germline ends. CDR3 size: 13 residues. Germline CDR1 and CDR2: MNHEY and SVGAGI. The CDR3 spells CASSYTVNTEAFF. The CDR3 DNA reads TGTGCCAGCAGTTACACAGTGAACACTGAAGCTTTCTTT.

This rearrangement joins TRBV25-1 to TRBJ2-1, with 13 nucleotides matching TRBD2. The V gene end was trimmed by 2 bases and the J gene end by 8 bases; junction bases not matched to a gene: 6. The germline V gene encodes CDR1 MGHDK and CDR2 SYGVNS. CDR3 length: 16 residues. The CDR3 DNA reads as TGTGCCAGCAGTGAACCCGGGACTAGCGGGAACTATGAGCAGTTCTTC. It encodes CASSEPGTSGNYEQFF.

CDR3 nucleotide sequence: TGTGCCATCAGTGAGAGGAACACTGAAGCTTTCTTT. Translated, it gives CAISERNTEAFF. J is TRBJ1-1 and V is TRBV10-3, with no clear D. CDR3 length equals 12 residues. Deletions cut 2 bases from V and 1 base from J, with 2 bases between. Germline V CDR1 and CDR2: ENHRY, SYGVKD.

The chain is built from TRBV19 and TRBJ1-1, with D unclear. Germline-derived CDR1 and CDR2 are LNHDA and SQIVND (reference sequence). There are 12 residues in the CDR3. CDR3 residues: CAVGEGYTEAFF. Here the CDR3 DNA reads TGTGCAGTCGGGGAAGGGTACACTGAAGCTTTCTTT.

This chain joins TRBV10-3 and TRBJ1-2; 9 bases map to TRBD1. The J segment lost 5 bases and the V segment lost 3 bases, leaving 1 base of the junction unmatched. The CDR3 covers 13 residues. The germline CDR1 and CDR2 sequences are ENHRY and SYGVKD. The CDR3 sequence is CAISEGTGYGYTF. The CDR3 region has the DNA TGTGCCATCAGTGAAGGGACAGGGTATGGCTACACCTTC.